One and the same sample provided the 18 T cell receptor beta chains below, sequenced in a study of cytomegalovirus exposure and HLA in healthy donors. The PCR contained 60 Vbeta and 13 Jbeta primers. The method was immunoSEQ multiplex PCR; TCRdb's version includes in-frame clones alone and lacks a portion of them. The sample has about 140,000 clones; around 80% are singletons. Sequenced input: PBMCs. The receptors stem from a man aged 50 to 60 in good health and CMV-seronegative.

V is TRBV27 and J is TRBJ2-7; TRBD1 matches at 11 bases. This CDR3 region has 13 residues. Germline-derived CDR1 and CDR2 are MNHEY and SMNVEV (reference sequence). Trimming took 8 bases from V and 7 from J; bases not matched to a gene: 7. CDR3 coding DNA: TGTGCCAGCTCGGACAGGGGGCCCCGGGAGCAGTACTTC. This encodes CASSDRGPREQYF.

The rearrangement joins TRBV5-1 to TRBJ1-2; D might be TRBD1 (6 bases). The CDR3 consists of 15 residues. CDR1 is SGHRS, CDR2 YFSETQ, per germline. Trimming shortened V by 3 bases and J by 4 bases, and 16 bases separated the two germline ends. CDR3 sequence: CASSSPGAGGYGYTF. The CDR3 nucleotides are TGCGCCAGCAGCTCACCAGGGGCAGGCGGCTATGGCTACACCTTC.

This sequence joins TRBV7-3 and TRBJ2-1, with D hard to call. The CDR3 totals 15 residues. Between the trimmed V and J ends, which lost 3 bases and 0 bases, there was a span of 9 bases. CDR1 SGHTA and CDR2 FQGTGA come from the germline V gene. The CDR3 DNA sequence: TGTGCCAGCAGCTTGGCGGTGAGCTCCTACAATGAGCAGTTCTTC. Translated: CASSLAVSSYNEQFF. Full variable domain (missing parts from reference TRBV7-3 and TRBJ2-1): GAGVSQTPSNKVTEKGKYVELRCDPISGHTALYWYRQSLGQGPEFLIYFQGTGAADDSGLPNDRFFAVRPEGSVSTLKIQRTERGDSAVYLCASSLAVSSYNEQFFGPGTRLTVL.

Here the CDR3 reads CASSFPGENTEAFF. CDR3 nucleotide sequence: TGTGCCAGCAGCTTTCCGGGGGAGAACACTGAAGCTTTCTTT. This sequence joins TRBV11-3 and TRBJ1-1; tentatively, D is TRBD1 (5 bases). V shed 3 bases and J shed 1 base, with 9 bases lying between them. CDR1 and CDR2 from the germline V gene are SGHNT and YENEEA. This CDR3 has 14 amino acids. Supplemented by reference TRBV11-3 and TRBJ1-1, the full variable domain reads EAGVVQSPRYKIIEKKQPVAFWCNPISGHNTLYWYLQNLGQGPELLIRYENEEAVDDSQLPKDRFSAERLKGVDSTLKIQPAELGDSAVYLCASSFPGENTEAFFGQGTRLTVV.

The rearrangement joins TRBV27 to TRBJ1-3, with D possibly matching TRBD1 (5 bases). CDR3 size: 15 residues. Trimming removed 6 bases from V and 1 base from J, with 13 bases in between. The germline V gene has CDR1 MNHEY and CDR2 SMNVEV (reference sequence). CDR3 nucleotide sequence: TGTGCCAGCAGCAGGGACTTTCGGTCTGGAAACACCATATATTTT. Translating it yields CASSRDFRSGNTIYF.

This clone was seen just once. The rearrangement links TRBV18 to TRBJ2-1; D possibly corresponds to TRBD2 (6 bases). The germline CDR1 and CDR2 sequences are KGHSH and LQKENI. The CDR3 runs to 13 residues. Trimming pared 3 bases from V and 4 bases from J, leaving 7 bases between. The CDR3 loop reads CASSPGGYNEQFF. DNA of the CDR3: TGTGCCAGCTCACCGGGAGGATACAATGAGCAGTTCTTC. Combining the CDR3 with reference TRBV18 and TRBJ2-1 gives the whole variable domain NAGVMQNPRHLVRRRGQEARLRCSPMKGHSHVYWYRQLPEEGLKFMVYLQKENIIDESGMPKERFSAEFPKEGPSILRIQQVVRGDSAAYFCASSPGGYNEQFFGPGTRLTVL.

This clone was detected only once. The V gene is TRBV6-6, the J gene TRBJ2-2; TRBD2 aligns across 7 bases. Per the germline V gene, CDR1 is MNHNY and CDR2 is SVGAGI (reference sequence). The CDR3 contains 12 residues. Losses at the gene ends were 5 bases for V and 7 bases for J; bases not matched to a gene: 1. The CDR3 here is CASSRGVGELFF. In DNA form, the CDR3 reads TGTGCCAGCAGTCGGGGGGTCGGGGAGCTGTTTTTT.

The CDR3 spells CASSRTTEGDGYTF. The CDR3 DNA is TGTGCCAGCAGCCGCACTACCGAGGGGGATGGCTACACCTTC. V usage is TRBV6-5 and J usage is TRBJ1-2; a possible D gene is TRBD1 (6 bases). This CDR3 is built from 14 residues. Germline CDR1 is MNHEY and CDR2 is SVGAGI. V lost 6 bases, J lost 6 bases, and 17 bases lay in between.

The chain links TRBV7-3 to TRBJ2-1, with a possible D match to TRBD2 (7 bases). CDR3 length: 12 amino acids. V was trimmed by 5 bases and J by 13 bases, leaving 15 bases between them. Germline CDR1 SGHTA, CDR2 FQGTGA. The CDR3 sequence is CASSPRGGSQFF. The DNA of the CDR3 is TGTGCCAGCAGCCCCAGGGGAGGGTCTCAGTTCTTC.

This chain uses TRBV5-4 with TRBJ2-3, with D tentatively TRBD2 (6 bases). Trimming left V 2 bases short and J 3 bases short, with 13 bases between. Germline CDR1 is SGHNT and CDR2 is YYREEE (reference sequence). CDR3 size: 15 residues. Written as DNA, the CDR3 is TGTGCCAGCAGCTTTGGGTCCCGGGGGACAGATACGCAGTATTTT. Translated: CASSFGSRGTDTQYF. Full variable domain (rest looked up from reference TRBV5-4 and TRBJ2-3): ETGVTQSPTHLIKTRGQQVTLRCSSQSGHNTVSWYQQALGQGPQFIFQYYREEENGRGNFPPRFSGLQFPNYSSELNVNALELDDSALYLCASSFGSRGTDTQYFGPGTRLTVL.

The chain recombines TRBV9 with TRBJ2-7; D gene ambiguous. Germline V gives CDR1 SGDLS, CDR2 YYNGEE. The CDR3 is made up of 15 amino acids. The V end lost 0 bases, the J end lost 1 base, and 11 bases lay between the germline ends. The CDR3 protein is CASSVDATRSYEQYF. CDR3 DNA sequence: TGTGCCAGCAGCGTAGATGCCACCCGGTCCTACGAGCAGTACTTC.

The V and J genes are TRBV28 and TRBJ1-3, with 9 bases aligning to TRBD1. The CDR3 totals 17 residues. Per germline, CDR1 MDHEN and CDR2 SYDVKM. Trimming removed 5 bases from V and 4 bases from J; junction bases left unmatched: 12. The CDR3 protein is CASSPPFYRGPGNTIYF. CDR3 DNA sequence: TGTGCCAGCAGTCCGCCCTTTTACAGGGGGCCAGGAAACACCATATATTTT.

The table lists this clone with a count of one. V usage is TRBV4-1 and J usage is TRBJ1-1, with TRBD1 matching 8 bases. J gave up 0 bases and V 10 bases, and 13 bases lay outside the gene matches. Germline V CDR1 and CDR2: MGHRA, YSYEKL. The CDR3 extends over 16 amino acids. The CDR3 DNA sequence: TGCGCCACCACAATTCTGACAGGGGCAATGAACACTGAAGCTTTCTTT. Translated: CATTILTGAMNTEAFF.

The chain is built from TRBV5-1 and TRBJ2-7, with D possibly matching TRBD1 (6 bases). Germline CDR1 and CDR2: SGHRS and YFSETQ. The V gene lost 0 bases and the J gene lost 5 bases, with 12 bases spanning the gap. The CDR3 runs 14 residues. Written as DNA, the CDR3 is TGCGCCAGCAGCTTGGCCCCAGGGGCGGACGAGCAGTACTTC. Translated, it gives CASSLAPGADEQYF.

The table lists this clone with a count of one. V gene TRBV9 combines with J gene TRBJ1-1; D is unresolved. The CDR3 has 14 amino acids. Trimming pared 3 bases from V and 4 bases from J, leaving 13 bases between. Germline lookup yields CDR1 SGDLS and CDR2 YYNGEE. The CDR3 sequence: CASSDGMEATEAFF. The CDR3 DNA reads as TGTGCCAGCAGCGACGGGATGGAGGCCACTGAAGCTTTCTTT.

The V call is TRBV6-4, the J call TRBJ2-1; TRBD2 matches 9 bases. CDR3 length: 16 residues. The germline CDR1 and CDR2 sequences are MRHNA and SNTAGT. With 5 bases clipped from V and 8 bases from J, the junction kept 13 bases outside the gene matches. As DNA, the CDR3 is TGTGCCAGCAGTCAAGGGGCGGGAGGGCCAGGTGATGAGCAGTTCTTC. It is translated as CASSQGAGGPGDEQFF.

V usage is TRBV29-1 and J usage is TRBJ2-2; 9 nucleotides match TRBD1. The V segment lost 6 bases and the J segment 0 bases; nucleotides outside the gene matches: 11. The CDR3 is made up of 17 amino acids. Germline assignment: CDR1 SQVTM and CDR2 ANQGSEA. The CDR3 region has the DNA TGCAGCGTCCGACACAGGGGGCGAGGCTCGAACACCGGGGAGCTGTTTTTT. Protein sequence: CSVRHRGRGSNTGELFF.

Only one count was recorded for this clone. The rearrangement uses TRBV7-2 and TRBJ1-5, with 9 nucleotides matching TRBD1. Germline loops: CDR1 SGHTA, CDR2 FQGNSA. The CDR3 is made up of 15 amino acids. V gave up 4 bases and J gave up 0 bases; unmatched junction bases: 1. The chain's CDR3 is CASSWDRVSNQPQHF. CDR3 coding DNA: TGTGCCAGCAGCTGGGACAGGGTTAGCAATCAGCCCCAGCATTTT.